Below are 4 T cell receptor beta chains sequenced from a single sample in a study of human T cells and chemical hapten exposure. TCRdb re-analysed the RACE reads in MiXCR, keeping a single row per CDR3 protein. The sample contains 110,000 or so distinct CDR3 sequences, nearly 35% of which appear only once. Sample time point: patch test 3, about 24 weeks after DPC sensitization. Treatment noted: therapeutic diphenylcyclopropenone sensitization with weekly scalp DPC. Material: whole blood, obtained in connection with sensitization to the hapten diphenylcyclopropenone (DPC). These receptors were collected from a man aged 35-49 years with alopecia areata. Some clones in this sample may be carry-over from other donors' samples.

The chain combines TRBV20-1 with TRBJ2-1; D might be TRBD2 (6 bases). This CDR3 spans 12 amino acids. Trimming left V 6 bases short and J 9 bases short, with 15 bases between. CDR1 and CDR2 from the germline V gene are DFQATT and SNEGSKA (reference sequence). DNA of the CDR3: TGCAGTGCGTGGCTAGCGTACGGTGAGCAGTTCTTC. Protein product: CSAWLAYGEQFF.

The chain carries TRBV4-1 and TRBJ2-3; the match to TRBD1 covers 8 bases. Germline CDR1 and CDR2: MGHRA and YSYEKL. The CDR3 runs to 18 residues. V trimming: 0 bases; J trimming: 2 bases; junction bases outside the gene matches: 10. The CDR3 bases are TGCGCCAGCAGCCAAGATGGGGATTTGACAGGGGCCACAGATACGCAGTATTTT. Protein product: CASSQDGDLTGATDTQYF.

The chain joins TRBV5-1 to TRBJ1-2; 9 nucleotides align to TRBD1. Germline V gene lookup returns CDR1 SGHRS and CDR2 YFSETQ. CDR3 size: 15 residues. V lost 5 bases, J lost 4 bases, and 9 bases stayed unmatched. CDR3 in amino acids: CASRSGGQGIYGYTF. In DNA, the CDR3 is TGCGCCAGCAGATCTGGCGGACAGGGGATCTATGGCTACACCTTC.

Worth noting for this clonotype: Sequence at one end of the junction differs from germline and may be a read error. CDR3 region: CASSLGRGGRTNEQFF. In nucleotides, the CDR3 is TGTGCTAGCAGCTTAGGAAGGGGCGGGAGGACAAATGAGCAGTTCTTC. This chain connects TRBV7-7 to TRBJ2-1; the match to TRBD2 covers 8 bases. Germline V CDR1 and CDR2: SSHAT, FNYEAQ (reference sequence). The CDR3 contains 16 residues.